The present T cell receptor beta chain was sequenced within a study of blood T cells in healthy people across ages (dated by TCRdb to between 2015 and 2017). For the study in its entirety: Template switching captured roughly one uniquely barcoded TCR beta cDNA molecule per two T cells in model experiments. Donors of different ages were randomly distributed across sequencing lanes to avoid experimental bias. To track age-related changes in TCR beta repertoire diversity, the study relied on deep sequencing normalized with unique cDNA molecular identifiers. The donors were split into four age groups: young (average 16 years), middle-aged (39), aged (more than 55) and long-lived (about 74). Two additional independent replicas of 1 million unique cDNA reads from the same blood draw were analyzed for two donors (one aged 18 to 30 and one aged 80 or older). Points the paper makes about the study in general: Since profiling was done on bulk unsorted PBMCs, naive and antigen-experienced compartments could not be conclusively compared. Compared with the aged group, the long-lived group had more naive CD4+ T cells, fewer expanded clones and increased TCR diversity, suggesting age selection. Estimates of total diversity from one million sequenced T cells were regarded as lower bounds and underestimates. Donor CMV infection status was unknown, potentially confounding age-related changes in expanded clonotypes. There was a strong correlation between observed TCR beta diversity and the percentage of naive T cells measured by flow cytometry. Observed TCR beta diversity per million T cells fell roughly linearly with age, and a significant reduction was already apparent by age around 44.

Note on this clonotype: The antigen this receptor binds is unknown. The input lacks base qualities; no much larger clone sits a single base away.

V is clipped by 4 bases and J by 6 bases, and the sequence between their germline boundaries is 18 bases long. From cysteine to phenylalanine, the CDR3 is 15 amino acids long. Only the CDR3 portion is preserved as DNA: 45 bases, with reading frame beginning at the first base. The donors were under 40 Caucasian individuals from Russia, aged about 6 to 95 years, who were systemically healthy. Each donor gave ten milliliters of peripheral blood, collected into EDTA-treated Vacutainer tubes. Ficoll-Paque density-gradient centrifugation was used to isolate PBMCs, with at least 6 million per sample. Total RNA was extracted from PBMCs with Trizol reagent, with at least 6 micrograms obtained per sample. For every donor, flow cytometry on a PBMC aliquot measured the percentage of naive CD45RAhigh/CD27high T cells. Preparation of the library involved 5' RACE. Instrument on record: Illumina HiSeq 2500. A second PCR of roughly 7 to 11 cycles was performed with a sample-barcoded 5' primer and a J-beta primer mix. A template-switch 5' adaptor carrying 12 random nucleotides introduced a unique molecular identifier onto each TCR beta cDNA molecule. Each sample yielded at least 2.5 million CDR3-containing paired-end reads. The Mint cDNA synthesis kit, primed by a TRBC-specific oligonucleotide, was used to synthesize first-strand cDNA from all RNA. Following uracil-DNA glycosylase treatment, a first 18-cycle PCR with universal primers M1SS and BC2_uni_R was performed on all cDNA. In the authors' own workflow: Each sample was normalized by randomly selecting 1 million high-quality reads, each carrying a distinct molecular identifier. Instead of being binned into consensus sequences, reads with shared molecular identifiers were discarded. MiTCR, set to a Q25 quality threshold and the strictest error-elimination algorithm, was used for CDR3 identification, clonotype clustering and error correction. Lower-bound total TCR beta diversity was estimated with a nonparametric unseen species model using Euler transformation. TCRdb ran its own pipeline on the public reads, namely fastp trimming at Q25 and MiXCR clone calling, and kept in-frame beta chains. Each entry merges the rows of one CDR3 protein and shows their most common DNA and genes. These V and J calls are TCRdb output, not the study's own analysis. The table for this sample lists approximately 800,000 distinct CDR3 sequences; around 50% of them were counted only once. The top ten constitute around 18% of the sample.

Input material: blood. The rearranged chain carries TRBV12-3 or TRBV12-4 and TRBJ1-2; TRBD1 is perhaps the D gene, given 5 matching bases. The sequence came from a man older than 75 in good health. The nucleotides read TGTGCCAGCAGTTCCACGAACGCAGGGCGGGATGGCTACACCTTC. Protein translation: CASSSTNAGRDGYTF.